This TCR beta chain stems from a study of blood T cell repertoires in COVID-19. About the study: Sources were T cells, B-cell-depleted T cells, or PBMCs; the material itself was cDNA or gDNA.

The CDR3 extends over 13 amino acids. Germline values: CDR1 SGHRS, CDR2 YFSETQ. Trimming pared 3 bases from V and 2 bases from J, leaving 9 bases between. Sequenced by immunoSEQ multiplex PCR; TCRdb stores in-frame clones only, minus some. Of tens of thousands of clones listed, around four fifths are singletons. The sequence derives from a man in his sixties or seventies with acute or convalescent COVID-19. Sequencing was done on a sample of peripheral blood. J is TRBJ2-7 and V is TRBV5-1; D ambiguous. CDR3 DNA sequence: TGCGCCAGCAGCTCAATTCCAGCCTACGAGCAGTACTTC. Encoded protein: CASSSIPAYEQYF. The entire variable domain, with the rest obtained from reference TRBV5-1 and TRBJ2-7, is as follows: KAGVTQTPRYLIKTRGQQVTLSCSPISGHRSVSWYQQTPGQGLQFLFEYFSETQRNKGNFPGRFSGRQFSNSRSEMNVSTLELGDSALYLCASSSIPAYEQYFGPGTRLTVT.